This is a list of T cell receptor beta chains from one sample in a study of cytomegalovirus exposure and HLA in healthy donors. Here immunoSEQ multiplex PCR was the method, and the copy in TCRdb shows in-frame clones only, minus some. The sample includes 150,000 to 200,000 clones, approximately 70% seen only once; the top ten take roughly 2.5%. The specimen was PBMCs. The receptors stem from a human donor in good health. CDR3s include the opening cysteine and the closing phenylalanine or tryptophan. Fields, in order: V gene, D gene, J gene, clone size, CDR3 DNA, CDR3 protein. A D gene is named only where the DNA matches it firmly. Size is stated for part of the rows, as once, few or many counts, or as a class when the clone is expanded.

TRBV7-3	NA	TRBJ2-2	once	TGTGCCAGCAGCCCTATGACAGCCACCGGGGAGCTGTTTTTT	CASSPMTATGELFF
TRBV6-5	TRBD1	TRBJ1-5	NA	TGTGCCAGCAGTTCGGGGACAGGGATCCAGCCCCAGCATTTT	CASSSGTGIQPQHF
TRBV7-9	NA	TRBJ1-1	NA	TGTGCCAGCAGCTTACTTCCGTCCGGTGAAGCTTTCTTT	CASSLLPSGEAFF
TRBV6-5	NA	TRBJ2-1	NA	TGTGCCAGCAGTTACGCAGGGCTGGCGGACAATGAGCAGTTCTTC	CASSYAGLADNEQFF
TRBV6-4	TRBD1	TRBJ1-2	NA	TGTGCCAGCAGAGATACAAACAGGGGCTATGGCTACACCTTC	CASRDTNRGYGYTF
TRBV27	NA	TRBJ1-5	NA	TGTGCCAGCAGTCAGGGGTTGTATAATCAGCCCCAGCATTTT	CASSQGLYNQPQHF
TRBV19	NA	TRBJ1-3	NA	TGTGCCAGTAGTACCGACAGAGGCTCTGGAAACACCATATATTTT	CASSTDRGSGNTIYF
TRBV7-3	TRBD1	TRBJ2-2	NA	TGTGCCAGCAGCAATACAGGGGGCGTGGGGACCGGGGAGCTGTTTTTT	CASSNTGGVGTGELFF
TRBV5-1	TRBD1	TRBJ2-7	few	TGCGCCAGCAGCCGGGACAGGGGAGGACGCGAGCAGTACTTC	CASSRDRGGREQYF
TRBV30	NA	TRBJ2-2	NA	NA	CAWSGGPNPGSCFF
TRBV19	NA	TRBJ1-4	NA	TGTGCCAGTAGTATACGCCTATTAGCAACTAATGAAGAACTGTTTTTT	CASSIRLLATNEELFF
TRBV4-3	NA	TRBJ2-1	few	TGCGCCAGCAGCAAGGGGACTGATCCGTACAATGAGCAGTTCTTC	CASSKGTDPYNEQFF
TRBV27	TRBD1	TRBJ2-5	NA	TGTGCCAGCAGTCGACTACCTTTTAACCAGGGGGTCGGAGAGACCCAGTACTTC	CASSRLPFNQGVGETQYF
TRBV5-1	TRBD1	TRBJ1-2	NA	TGCGCCAGCAGCTTGGGCGGACAGGCTAACTATGGCTACACCTTC	CASSLGGQANYGYTF
TRBV14	NA	TRBJ2-1	NA	TGTGCCAGCAGCCAAGATCGAGGGGGGGCACGGGAGCAGTTCTTC	CASSQDRGGAREQFF
TRBV28	NA	TRBJ1-4	NA	TGTGCCAGCAGGACTCCATCAGAAAAACTGTTTTTT	CASRTPSEKLFF
TRBV5-8	TRBD1	TRBJ1-2	NA	TGTGCCAGCAGTTACGTCCCGGGACAGGGAGGGTATGGCTACACCTTC	CASSYVPGQGGYGYTF
TRBV5-8	NA	TRBJ2-7	once	TGTGCCAGCAGCTACAACTACGAGCAGTACTTC	CASSYNYEQYF
TRBV6-1	NA	TRBJ1-6	NA	TGTGCCAGCAGTGCAGGGGATATATCGATCTATAATTCACCCCTCCACTTT	CASSAGDISIYNSPLHF
TRBV11-2	NA	TRBJ1-2	NA	TGTGCCAGCAGCCCTATACGGGGAAACTGGTATGGCTACACCTTC	CASSPIRGNWYGYTF
TRBV7-2	TRBD2	TRBJ2-2	NA	TGTGCCAGCAGCTTAACGGCGGGGGGGTCGGCCGGGGAGCTGTTTTTT	CASSLTAGGSAGELFF
TRBV18	NA	TRBJ1-2	once	TGTGCCAGCTCACCACAGGGGCCGACAGTCGCCTATGGCTACACCTTC	CASSPQGPTVAYGYTF
TRBV11-2	TRBD2	TRBJ2-5	NA	TGTGCCAGCAGCTCAGGACTAGCGGGGAAAATTCAAGAGACCCAGTACTTC	CASSSGLAGKIQETQYF
TRBV7-8	TRBD1	TRBJ1-1	NA	TGTGCCAGCAGCCGACAGGGGTCCACTGAAGCTTTCTTT	CASSRQGSTEAFF
TRBV9	NA	TRBJ2-3	NA	TGTGCCAGCAGCGCCCGGGACACCTCATTTACGCAGTATTTT	CASSARDTSFTQYF
TRBV29-1	TRBD1	TRBJ1-2	once	TGCAGCGTCGCAGGGGGACAAAGCTATGGCTACACCTTC	CSVAGGQSYGYTF
TRBV5-1	TRBD1	TRBJ1-1	few	TGCGCCAGCACAAACATAGGGACAGGGGAGGATGAAGCTTTCTTT	CASTNIGTGEDEAFF
TRBV7-6	NA	TRBJ2-2	NA	TGTGCCAGCAGCTTAGCGCCGGGACTCCTTAGGGCCGGGGAGCTGTTTTTT	CASSLAPGLLRAGELFF
TRBV15	NA	TRBJ2-5	few	TGTGCCACCAGCAGAGGACAGGTCCTCCGAGAGACCCAGTACTTC	CATSRGQVLRETQYF
TRBV29-1	TRBD1	TRBJ2-5	NA	TGCAGCGCTAAAACCGGACAGGGGGTAGAGACCCAGTACTTC	CSAKTGQGVETQYF
TRBV4-3	TRBD2	TRBJ2-2	NA	TGCGCCAGCAGCCAAGTTCTCGTCTTGGCGGGGGGGAACACCGGGGAGCTGTTTTTT	CASSQVLVLAGGNTGELFF
TRBV7-6	NA	TRBJ2-6	NA	TGTGCCAGCAGCTTGATGGGGCAGTATGACCCTGGGGCCAACGTCCTGACTTTC	CASSLMGQYDPGANVLTF
TRBV4-3	TRBD1	TRBJ2-7	NA	TGCGCCAGCAGCCAAGACCGACAGGGCCTCTCCTACGAGCAGTACTTC	CASSQDRQGLSYEQYF
TRBV27	TRBD1	TRBJ1-3	few	TGTGCCAGCAGCCCTAGAGGGACAGGGGTTGTATCTGGAAACACCATATATTTT	CASSPRGTGVVSGNTIYF
TRBV18	NA	TRBJ1-2	NA	TGTGCCAGCTCACCGCGGGACGGTAACTATGGCTACACCTTC	CASSPRDGNYGYTF
TRBV7-7	TRBD1	TRBJ1-3	NA	TGTGCTAGCAGCCCGGACAGGACGGGGAACACCATATATTTT	CASSPDRTGNTIYF
TRBV5-4	TRBD1	TRBJ2-5	NA	TGTGCCAGCAGCTTGGCAGGGGGCCCTTCCGGAGAGACCCAGTACTTC	CASSLAGGPSGETQYF
TRBV4-1	NA	TRBJ2-2	NA	TGCGCCAGCAGCCAAGTTGGGGGCTCCCACACCGGGGAGCTGTTTTTT	CASSQVGGSHTGELFF
TRBV11-2	NA	TRBJ2-3	NA	TGTGCCAGCAGCCCGAATACAGGAAGCACAGATACGCAGTATTTT	CASSPNTGSTDTQYF